This passage covers 20 T cell receptor beta chains from one sample sequenced in a study of shared clonotypes between healthy human individuals. Positively selected for CCR7, the CD45RO-negative cells used as naive CD8 cells excluded terminally differentiated effector memory CD45RA+ cells. Produced via immunoSEQ multiplex PCR; TCRdb's table is partial and in-frame only. This sample has some 630,000 clones, with roughly 96% found just once. The sample comprised naive CD8+ T cells sorted from blood. The receptors come from a woman aged 25 to 45 in good health.

The chain combines TRBV28 with TRBJ1-1, with TRBD1 identical over 8 bases. With 2 bases clipped from V and 6 bases from J, the junction kept 17 bases outside the gene matches. The CDR3 sequence is 18 residues long. Germline V CDR1 and CDR2: MDHEN, SYDVKM. The CDR3 region has the DNA TGTGCCAGCAGTTTAGTGGGTGGGGCAGGGGGCGGTGGCGCTGAAGCTTTCTTT. This sequence encodes CASSLVGGAGGGGAEAFF.

The chain is built from TRBV5-1 and TRBJ1-1; TRBD1 is a possible D gene (6 bases). V dropped 4 bases and J dropped 1 base, with 20 bases sitting between them. The CDR3 is 17 residues long. Germline V gene sequence: CDR1 SGHRS, CDR2 YFSETQ. The CDR3 loop reads CASSRHPDRSTNTEAFF. The CDR3, as DNA: TGCGCCAGCAGCCGACATCCCGACAGGTCGACGAACACTGAAGCTTTCTTT.

The rearrangement uses TRBV27 and TRBJ2-5; the D gene is possibly TRBD1 (6 bases). Trimming pared 6 bases from V and 5 bases from J, leaving 22 bases between. CDR3 size: 16 residues. Germline V gene sequence: CDR1 MNHEY, CDR2 SMNVEV (reference sequence). CDR3 coding DNA: TGTGCCAGCAGCGAGCATCAAATCACAGGGTCGGAGACCCAGTACTTC. Translating it yields CASSEHQITGSETQYF.

The chain carries TRBV7-8 and TRBJ2-1; D possibly corresponds to TRBD2 (5 bases). Germline V CDR1 and CDR2: SGHVS, FQNEAQ. Trimming took off 1 base at V and 6 bases at J, with 10 bases between the two ends. This CDR3 is built from 14 residues. The chain's CDR3 is CASSLGTALNEQFF. The CDR3 DNA sequence: TGTGCCAGCAGCTTAGGGACTGCTCTCAATGAGCAGTTCTTC.

A remark on this clone: The same CDR3 can be traced to other DNA sequences in this sample. The chain recombines TRBV7-9 with TRBJ1-1, with D possibly being TRBD1 (6 bases). Germline values: CDR1 SEHNR, CDR2 FQNEAQ (reference sequence). The germline V and J ends were trimmed by 1 base and 4 bases, with 10 bases remaining between them. CDR3 length: 14 residues. The CDR3 DNA reads TGTGCCAGCAGCTTAGGGCGGGGGCTCACTGAAGCTTTCTTT. Its protein is CASSLGRGLTEAFF.

V usage is TRBV4-1 and J usage is TRBJ2-4, with 7 bases that match TRBD1. The CDR3 length is 16 residues. The trim removed 2 bases at V and 0 bases at J, leaving 4 bases unmatched. Germline CDR1 and CDR2: MGHRA and YSYEKL. The CDR3 sequence: CASSQQQGIAKNIQYF. CDR3 sequence (DNA): TGCGCCAGCAGCCAACAACAGGGGATAGCCAAAAACATTCAGTACTTC.

The rearrangement links TRBV11-2 to TRBJ2-7, with no clear D. The V end lost 6 bases, the J end lost 0 bases, and 18 bases lay between the germline ends. Germline CDR1 SGHAT, CDR2 FQNNGV. The CDR3 totals 16 residues. The CDR3 here is CASSQEPRQSSYEQYF. The CDR3 DNA follows: TGTGCCAGCAGTCAGGAGCCGAGGCAGAGCTCCTACGAGCAGTACTTC.

This rearrangement joins TRBV5-8 to TRBJ1-2; weak D call: TRBD1 (5 bases). The germline V gene has CDR1 SGHTS and CDR2 YDEGEE. Between the trimmed V and J ends, which lost 0 bases and 5 bases, there was a span of 17 bases. The CDR3 consists of 16 residues. The CDR3 loop reads CASSLARMGVRYGYTF. In DNA form, the CDR3 reads TGTGCCAGCAGCTTGGCCAGAATGGGGGTTCGGTATGGCTACACCTTC.

The chain employs TRBV19 and TRBJ2-1, with TRBD2 matching 7 bases. J was trimmed by 2 bases and V by 5 bases; bases with no gene match: 15. Germline V gives CDR1 LNHDA, CDR2 SQIVND (reference sequence). The CDR3 is made up of 18 amino acids. CDR3 bases: TGTGCCAGTAGTCCCGAATGGGGGGGTGAAAGGACCTACAATGAGCAGTTCTTC. It codes for CASSPEWGGERTYNEQFF. Using reference TRBV19 and TRBJ2-1 for the parts outside the CDR3, the full variable domain is DGGITQSPKYLFRKEGQNVTLSCEQNLNHDAMYWYRQDPGQGLRLIYYSQIVNDFQKGDIAEGYSVSREKKESFPLTVTSAQKNPTAFYLCASSPEWGGERTYNEQFFGPGTRLTVL.

The rearrangement links TRBV7-2 to TRBJ1-3; D perhaps matches TRBD1 (5 bases). The V gene lost 5 bases and the J gene lost 1 base, with 24 bases spanning the gap. Germline lookup yields CDR1 SGHTA and CDR2 FQGNSA. The length of the CDR3 is 19 residues. The CDR3 spells CASSPIGQGEGSSGNTIYF. CDR3 in DNA: TGTGCCAGCAGCCCCATCGGGCAAGGGGAGGGATCTTCTGGAAACACCATATATTTT.

This clone showed up just a few times. This rearrangement joins TRBV19 to TRBJ1-1; D ambiguous. Germline CDR1 is LNHDA and CDR2 is SQIVND (reference sequence). CDR3 length equals 13 residues. Trimming removed 5 bases from V and 4 bases from J, with 11 bases in between. The CDR3 region has the DNA TGTGCCAGTAGTGTTCAGACCCCCACTGAAGCTTTCTTT. Its protein product is CASSVQTPTEAFF.

The J gene is TRBJ2-7, the V gene TRBV28, with 8 nucleotides matching TRBD2. The length of the CDR3 is 11 residues. Germline trimming cut 5 bases from V and 13 bases from J; bases unmatched to any gene: 7. The germline CDR1 and CDR2 sequences are MDHEN and SYDVKM. The CDR3 here is CASSDGLAGYF. The CDR3 DNA sequence: TGTGCCAGCAGTGACGGACTAGCAGGCTACTTC.

The V call is TRBV7-6, the J call TRBJ2-2; the D is unclear. The ends were cut back, 6 bases at V and 5 bases at J, with 16 bases in the middle. The CDR3 is 15 amino acids. Germline V CDR1 and CDR2: SGHVS, FNYEAQ. Here the CDR3 reads CASSLAAMLTGELFF. CDR3 DNA sequence: TGTGCCAGCAGTCTTGCCGCTATGTTAACCGGGGAGCTGTTTTTT.

The chain has TRBV18 and TRBJ2-5, with 14 positions matching TRBD2. V dropped 3 bases and J dropped 4; count of bases not matched to a gene: 10. This CDR3 has 18 amino acids. Germline V lookup: CDR1 KGHSH, CDR2 LQKENI. The CDR3 DNA follows: TGTGCCAGCTCACCTCAGACAGGGACTAGCGGGAGCCGAGAGACCCAGTACTTC. As protein: CASSPQTGTSGSRETQYF.

The V and J genes are TRBV28 and TRBJ2-7; D gene unclear. The CDR3 has 13 residues. CDR1 is MDHEN and CDR2 is SYDVKM in the germline V gene. The V end lost 3 bases, the J end lost 6 bases, and 12 bases lay between the germline ends. This CDR3 is CASSFVSSREQYF. CDR3 in DNA: TGTGCCAGCAGTTTTGTCAGTTCTCGCGAGCAGTACTTC.

The chain joins TRBV11-2 to TRBJ2-7; 7 positions agree with TRBD1. V shed 4 bases, J shed 7 bases, and the junction held 4 bases outside the gene matches. The CDR3 spans 12 residues. Germline V lookup: CDR1 SGHAT, CDR2 FQNNGV. The CDR3 sequence is CASSSDRAEQYF. The CDR3 coding sequence is TGTGCCAGCAGCTCCGACAGGGCTGAGCAGTACTTC.

This clone was recorded once. The chain recombines TRBV29-1 with TRBJ2-7; TRBD1 is a possible D gene (5 bases). Trimming removed 7 bases from V and 1 base from J, with 8 bases in between. The CDR3 extends over 11 amino acids. CDR1 and CDR2 (germline): SQVTM, ANQGSEA. CDR3 protein: CSARVSYEQYF. CDR3 DNA: TGCAGCGCCAGGGTGTCCTACGAGCAGTACTTC.

The chain recombines TRBV28 with TRBJ2-7, with D maybe TRBD2 (6 bases). Trimming stripped 1 base from V and 2 bases from J, with 12 bases between. Germline lookup yields CDR1 MDHEN and CDR2 SYDVKM. The CDR3 has 15 residues. The CDR3 coding sequence is TGTGCCAGCAGTTTATATAAGGGAGGCCCCTACGAGCAGTACTTC. It yields the protein CASSLYKGGPYEQYF. The complete variable domain, with remaining parts taken from reference TRBV28 and TRBJ2-7, reads DVKVTQSSRYLVKRTGEKVFLECVQDMDHENMFWYRQDPGLGLRLIYFSYDVKMKEKGDIPEGYSVSREKKERFSLILESASTNQTSMYLCASSLYKGGPYEQYFGPGTRLTVT.

The chain recombines TRBV9 with TRBJ2-2, with D tentatively TRBD1 (6 bases). The germline CDR1 and CDR2 sequences are SGDLS and YYNGEE. The CDR3 covers 16 residues. V shed 3 bases and J shed 4 bases, with 16 bases lying between them. CDR3 sequence reads: CASSADLTRGTGELFF. The CDR3 nucleotides are TGTGCCAGCAGCGCCGACCTCACCAGGGGCACCGGGGAGCTGTTTTTT. Complete variable domain (other parts from reference TRBV9 and TRBJ2-2): DSGVTQTPKHLITATGQRVTLRCSPRSGDLSVYWYQQSLDQGLQFLIQYYNGEERAKGNILERFSAQQFPDLHSELNLSSLELGDSALYFCASSADLTRGTGELFFGEGSRLTVL.

V and J are TRBV6-5 and TRBJ2-6; D remains ambiguous. Germline V lookup: CDR1 MNHEY, CDR2 SVGAGI. Trimming shortened V by 0 bases and J by 4 bases, and 10 bases separated the two germline ends. CDR3 length equals 16 residues. The CDR3 spells CASSYSLASGANVLTF. As DNA, the CDR3 is TGTGCCAGCAGTTACTCGTTAGCAAGCGGGGCCAACGTCCTGACTTTC.